In this sample, the clone carrying this TCR beta chain turned up a few times. The antigen remains undetermined. This sample is part of a study of early T cells in non-severe SARS-CoV-2 infection. Study in general: Sequencing of bulk RNA from unsorted whole blood was done, without chain pairing. Study-wide results and caveats: VDJdb matching favored anti-spike CD8 responses, missing private and CD4 specificities.

The CDR3 loop spans 14 amino acids. After removal of 3 bases from V and 0 bases from J, the junction contained 2 bases not matched to a gene. Per the germline V gene, CDR1 is SGHAT and CDR2 is FQNNGV. The library protocol tagged individual cDNA molecules with unique molecular identifiers. Each CDR3 protein gets one entry after TCRdb re-called the 5' RACE reads with MiXCR. The sample holds more than 55,000 distinct CDR3 sequences; about 4.6% are singletons and the top ten take 3.5% to 4%. The TCR was taken from an adult who was a healthcare worker with PCR-confirmed SARS-CoV-2 infection or an uninfected control (not recorded which). The donor label of this sample is uncertain. Sequenced here: whole blood, sampled at baseline. This chain connects TRBV11-2 to TRBJ2-7; TRBD1 agrees at 7 bases. In DNA, the CDR3 is TGTGCCAGCAGCTTTAACAGGGGCTCCTACGAGCAGTACTTC. Its translation is CASSFNRGSYEQYF.